These 27 T cell receptor beta chains originate from one sample sequenced in a study of identical twins. TCRdb fed the 5' RACE reads into MiXCR, producing one record per CDR3 protein. This sample has about 660,000 distinct CDR3 sequences, with 8.6% found just once. This sample also belongs to another study, concerning yellow fever vaccine responses in identical twins.

The material sequenced was PBMCs. These TCRs come from a young woman in good health.

The genes are TRBV3-1 and TRBJ2-2, with 11 bases identical to TRBD1. Germline CDR1 LGHDT, CDR2 YNNKEL (reference sequence). The CDR3 runs 18 residues. Unmatched junction bases numbered 10, after V lost 4 bases and J lost 3 bases. The CDR3 here is CASSPHQRTGGDTGELFF. The CDR3 nucleotides read TGTGCCAGCAGCCCCCATCAGAGGACAGGGGGCGACACCGGGGAGCTGTTTTTT. Combining the CDR3 with reference TRBV3-1 and TRBJ2-2 gives the whole variable domain DTAVSQTPKYLVTQMGNDKSIKCEQNLGHDTMYWYKQDSKKFLKIMFSYNNKELIINETVPNRFSPKSPDKAHLNLHINSLELGDSAVYFCASSPHQRTGGDTGELFFGEGSRLTVL.

The J gene is TRBJ1-1, the V gene TRBV3-1; the D is unclear. Trimming pared 4 bases from V and 4 bases from J, leaving 13 bases between. Germline V gene data show CDR1 as LGHDT and CDR2 as YNNKEL (reference sequence). The CDR3 loop spans 14 amino acids. As DNA, the CDR3 is TGTGCCAGCAGCCGCTCAAGGATGCGCACTGAAGCTTTCTTT. As protein: CASSRSRMRTEAFF.

This chain links TRBV24-1 with TRBJ1-5; TRBD1 agrees at 7 bases. This CDR3 comprises 14 residues. After removal of 0 bases from V and 5 bases from J, the junction contained 0 bases not matched to a gene. CDR1 is KGHDR, CDR2 SFDVKD, per germline. The CDR3 here is CATSDLGQDQPQHF. In nucleotides, the CDR3 is TGTGCCACCAGTGATTTGGGACAGGATCAGCCCCAGCATTTT.

The chain joins TRBV6-6 to TRBJ1-1; D is undetermined. This CDR3 region has 12 residues. V shed 9 bases and J shed 1 base, with 9 bases lying between them. Germline V gene sequence: CDR1 MNHNY, CDR2 SVGAGI (reference sequence). This CDR3 is CASEKGNTEAFF. CDR3 DNA sequence: TGTGCCAGTGAGAAGGGGAACACTGAAGCTTTCTTT.

The chain couples TRBV7-8 to TRBJ2-7, with D tentatively TRBD2 (6 bases). Germline V gives CDR1 SGHVS, CDR2 FQNEAQ. The CDR3 sequence is 16 residues long. Deletions cut 5 bases from V and 0 bases from J, with 17 bases between. The CDR3 nucleotides read TGTGCCAGCAGCCTGCGGGAACAGGATATCTCCTACGAGCAGTACTTC. Translation: CASSLREQDISYEQYF.

This clonotype came up many times. The CDR3 is CASSQLAWEGTEAFF. DNA for the CDR3: TGTGCCAGCAGCCAGCTAGCTTGGGAGGGCACTGAAGCTTTCTTT. This chain connects TRBV3-1 to TRBJ1-1; no firm D call. Trimming pared 3 bases from V and 4 bases from J, leaving 15 bases between. CDR3 length: 15 residues. Germline CDR1 is LGHDT and CDR2 is YNNKEL (reference sequence). The full variable domain, in which reference TRBV3-1 and TRBJ1-1 provide the parts outside the CDR3, is DTAVSQTPKYLVTQMGNDKSIKCEQNLGHDTMYWYKQDSKKFLKIMFSYNNKELIINETVPNRFSPKSPDKAHLNLHINSLELGDSAVYFCASSQLAWEGTEAFFGQGTRLTVV.

The gene calls are TRBV11-2 and TRBJ2-6; D possibly uses TRBD1 or TRBD2 (5 bases each). Per germline, CDR1 SGHAT and CDR2 FQNNGV. Trimming pared 8 bases from V and 4 bases from J, leaving 24 bases between. The CDR3 runs to 18 residues. The CDR3 DNA reads as TGTGCCAGCTCCGTATTTGGGGAAGGGACGCTGGGGGCCAACGTCCTGACTTTC. Its protein is CASSVFGEGTLGANVLTF.

The chain uses TRBV15 and TRBJ2-3, with D maybe TRBD2 (6 bases). The CDR3 loop spans 13 amino acids. CDR1 is LNHNV and CDR2 is YYDKDF in the germline V gene (reference sequence). Trimming took 5 bases from V and 5 from J, leaving 11 bases between them. For the CDR3, the DNA is TGTGCCACCAGCTCAGGCGGGAAAGATACGCAGTATTTT. Its protein is CATSSGGKDTQYF.

This clonotype was seen a few times. This chain connects TRBV4-3 to TRBJ2-3; D is ambiguous. CDR3 length: 17 residues. The V and J ends lost 1 base and 0 bases respectively, with 14 bases between them. Germline CDR1 reads LGHNA; CDR2 reads YSLEER. CDR3 sequence: CASSQGPRLQSTDTQYF. The CDR3, as DNA: TGCGCCAGCAGCCAAGGACCTAGATTACAAAGCACAGATACGCAGTATTTT.

This clonotype was picked up a small number of times. The rearrangement uses TRBV25-1 and TRBJ2-5, with 13 bases aligning to TRBD2. The CDR3 length is 15 residues. Germline values: CDR1 MGHDK, CDR2 SYGVNS. With 7 bases clipped from V and 5 bases from J, the junction kept 7 bases outside the gene matches. The CDR3 loop reads CASTGLAGAFETQYF. In DNA form, the CDR3 reads TGTGCCAGCACAGGACTAGCGGGAGCTTTTGAGACCCAGTACTTC.

This clonotype appeared a few times. The V call is TRBV6-2 or TRBV6-3, the J call TRBJ2-1, with D unclear. Looked up from germline, CDR1 is MNHEY and CDR2 is SVGEGT. With 2 bases removed from V and 5 bases from J, the gap between germline ends came to 13 bases. The CDR3 has 15 residues. The CDR3 DNA sequence: TGTGCCAGCAGTTACAAGGTCTATCAAAACAATGAGCAGTTCTTC. Translating gives CASSYKVYQNNEQFF.

This clonotype was seen a few times. The rearrangement joins TRBV6-5 to TRBJ2-7; D gene uncertain. Germline V gene sequence: CDR1 MNHEY, CDR2 SVGAGI. This CDR3 contains 15 residues. V gave up 2 bases and J gave up 4 bases, with 15 bases separating them. This chain's CDR3 is CASSYNRPPLYEQYF. Here the CDR3 DNA reads TGTGCCAGCAGTTACAACCGCCCCCCACTATACGAGCAGTACTTC.

This clonotype was seen many times. The J gene is TRBJ2-3, the V gene TRBV12-3 or TRBV12-4; D is uncertain. V lost 2 bases, J lost 1 base, and 4 bases lay in between. The CDR3 totals 13 residues. CDR3 nucleotides: TGTGCCAGCAGTTTATCTGGCACAGATACGCAGTATTTT. Its translation: CASSLSGTDTQYF.

This clonotype appeared a few times. The chain combines TRBV11-3 with TRBJ2-6, with D possibly being TRBD2 (6 bases). The CDR3 totals 14 residues. Germline lookup yields CDR1 SGHNT and CDR2 YENEEA. The CDR3 here is CAYAEGSGANVLTF. In nucleotides, the CDR3 is TGTGCTTATGCGGAGGGCTCTGGGGCCAACGTCCTGACTTTC.

A few counts support this clonotype. The chain is built from TRBV25-1 and TRBJ2-2; TRBD1 matches at 7 bases. There are 17 residues in the CDR3. V lost 6 bases to trimming and J lost 1 base; unmatched junction nucleotides: 11. The germline CDR1 and CDR2 sequences are MGHDK and SYGVNS. CDR3 loop: CASSQTGTELNTGELFF. The CDR3, as DNA: TGTGCCAGCAGCCAAACAGGGACAGAGCTGAACACCGGGGAGCTGTTTTTT.

This clonotype was recorded many times. The rearrangement links TRBV5-1 to TRBJ2-3; no clear D gene. Germline V gene data show CDR1 as SGHRS and CDR2 as YFSETQ. Trimming removed 0 bases from V and 2 bases from J, with 7 bases in between. This CDR3 is 14 amino acids long. The CDR3 is CASSLGGDTDTQYF. Here the CDR3 DNA reads TGCGCCAGCAGCTTGGGTGGGGACACAGATACGCAGTATTTT. The full variable domain, rest sourced from reference TRBV5-1 and TRBJ2-3, is KAGVTQTPRYLIKTRGQQVTLSCSPISGHRSVSWYQQTPGQGLQFLFEYFSETQRNKGNFPGRFSGRQFSNSRSEMNVSTLELGDSALYLCASSLGGDTDTQYFGPGTRLTVL.

This clonotype showed up just a few times. The chain links TRBV18 to TRBJ1-1, with unresolved D. Trimming stripped 2 bases from V and 1 base from J, with 14 bases between. CDR1 is KGHSH and CDR2 is LQKENI in the germline V gene. The CDR3 length is 16 residues. The CDR3: CASSPGGNKRNTEAFF. DNA for the CDR3: TGTGCCAGCTCACCAGGAGGAAATAAAAGGAACACTGAAGCTTTCTTT.

The rearrangement links TRBV5-4 to TRBJ2-2; D unresolved. V lost 0 bases to trimming and J lost 1 base, with 10 bases between them. Germline CDR1 reads SGHNT; CDR2 reads YYREEE (reference sequence). The CDR3 is 16 residues long. The CDR3 reads CASSLAPQVNTGELFF. The DNA for the CDR3 is TGTGCCAGCAGCTTGGCCCCCCAGGTGAACACCGGGGAGCTGTTTTTT.

This clonotype was counted at least ten times. The chain employs TRBV7-2 and TRBJ2-1; TRBD1 agrees at 9 bases. The CDR3 has 15 residues. Germline trimming cut 4 bases from V and 5 bases from J; bases unmatched to any gene: 6. The germline CDR1 and CDR2 sequences are SGHTA and FQGNSA. The CDR3 sequence is CASSSQGTGNNEQFF. In DNA form, the CDR3 reads TGTGCCAGCAGCTCCCAAGGGACAGGGAACAATGAGCAGTTCTTC.

The rearrangement uses TRBV27 and TRBJ2-1, with D possibly matching TRBD2 (5 bases). The CDR3 contains 14 residues. The V gene lost 3 bases and the J gene lost 8 bases, with 14 bases spanning the gap. CDR1 and CDR2 from the germline V gene are MNHEY and SMNVEV (reference sequence). Here the CDR3 reads CASSFPGKQHEQFF. The CDR3 DNA follows: TGTGCCAGCAGTTTTCCGGGGAAACAACATGAGCAGTTCTTC.

This clonotype has just a few counts. V is TRBV2 and J is TRBJ2-3; D call uncertain. The CDR3 is 17 amino acids. Germline V gene sequence: CDR1 SNHLY, CDR2 FYNNEI. Trimming removed 3 bases at V and 0 bases at J, with 16 bases between. The CDR3 protein is CASSDPRASSSTDTQYF. The CDR3, as DNA: TGTGCCAGCAGTGATCCCCGAGCATCTTCTAGCACAGATACGCAGTATTTT.

This clonotype appeared a few times. The rearrangement links TRBV6-1 to TRBJ1-5; TRBD1 is a possible D gene (5 bases). Germline assignment: CDR1 MNHNS and CDR2 SASEGT. V was trimmed by 0 bases and J by 3 bases, leaving 15 bases between them. The CDR3 is 17 residues long. In nucleotides, the CDR3 is TGTGCCAGCAGTGAAGCCTTGGGGCAGCCAACCAATCAGCCCCAGCATTTT. Protein sequence: CASSEALGQPTNQPQHF.

In its sample, this clonotype was seen a few times. The V call is TRBV10-1, the J call TRBJ2-2; 11 bases are a match to TRBD2. The CDR3 is 14 amino acids. Germline CDR1 reads WNHNN; CDR2 reads SYGVQD (reference sequence). The V and J ends lost 9 bases and 1 base, in that order; junction bases with no gene match: 1. CDR3 nucleotides: TGCGCCAGTACTAGCGGGAGGAACACCGGGGAGCTGTTTTTT. Protein: CASTSGRNTGELFF.

This chain connects TRBV7-8 to TRBJ2-7; D is perhaps TRBD1 (6 bases). Germline lookup yields CDR1 SGHVS and CDR2 FQNEAQ. Trimming removed 5 bases from V and 2 bases from J, with 19 bases in between. The CDR3 is 16 amino acids. The CDR3 region is CASSLLSGDRPYEQYF. In DNA, the CDR3 is TGTGCCAGCAGCCTTTTGTCCGGTGACAGGCCCTACGAGCAGTACTTC.

This clonotype was picked up many times. The J gene is TRBJ2-7, the V gene TRBV5-1; no definite D call. CDR1 is SGHRS, CDR2 YFSETQ, per germline. The ends were cut back, 1 base at V and 0 bases at J, with 14 bases in the middle. There are 16 residues in the CDR3. The CDR3 loop reads CASSLLPGDTSYEQYF. CDR3 DNA: TGCGCCAGCAGCTTGCTTCCAGGTGACACCTCCTACGAGCAGTACTTC.

The rearrangement links TRBV20-1 to TRBJ2-5, with 9 bases aligning to TRBD2. This CDR3 has 16 amino acids. The germline gives CDR1 DFQATT, CDR2 SNEGSKA (reference sequence). With 0 bases clipped from V and 2 bases from J, the junction kept 7 bases outside the gene matches. The DNA of the CDR3 is TGCAGTGCTAGAGATCTGGCTAGCGGGAAACAAGAGACCCAGTACTTC. This gives the protein CSARDLASGKQETQYF.

In its sample, this clonotype was seen a few times. V is TRBV7-3 and J is TRBJ2-3; 8 bases are a match to TRBD2. After removal of 5 bases from V and 0 bases from J, the junction contained 7 bases not matched to a gene. The CDR3 extends over 16 amino acids. From germline, CDR1 is SGHTA and CDR2 FQGTGA. The CDR3 DNA is TGTGCCAGCAGCCCAAGTTCGGGGGGGAGCACAGATACGCAGTATTTT. Translating it yields CASSPSSGGSTDTQYF. Based on the CDR3 plus reference TRBV7-3 and TRBJ2-3, the full variable domain is GAGVSQTPSNKVTEKGKYVELRCDPISGHTALYWYRQSLGQGPEFLIYFQGTGAADDSGLPNDRFFAVRPEGSVSTLKIQRTERGDSAVYLCASSPSSGGSTDTQYFGPGTRLTVL.